Below, 11 T cell receptor beta chains from the same sample are listed, as sequenced in a study of CD8 T cells in ankylosing spondylitis. These receptors' antigens are unknown. General study points: Seemingly characteristic of ankylosing spondylitis blood was a TCR beta motif consisting of eight highly homologous variants.

TCRdb itself ran the 5' RACE reads through MiXCR, one entry per CDR3 protein. The table includes over 600,000 distinct CDR3 sequences, 19% detected once. The specimen sequenced was blood, either unsorted or a sorted T cell fraction (not recorded which). Receptors originate from a male donor with ankylosing spondylitis.

The table lists this clonotype with a count of one. J is TRBJ1-1 and V is TRBV3-1; 9 nucleotides align to TRBD1. There are 15 residues in the CDR3. Germline V gene data show CDR1 as LGHDT and CDR2 as YNNKEL (reference sequence). After removal of 1 base from V and 6 bases from J, the junction contained 6 bases not matched to a gene. The CDR3 nucleotides are TGTGCCAGCAGCCAAGGGACAGGGGACCGAGCTGAAGCTTTCTTT. Its translation is CASSQGTGDRAEAFF. Full variable domain (missing parts from reference TRBV3-1 and TRBJ1-1): DTAVSQTPKYLVTQMGNDKSIKCEQNLGHDTMYWYKQDSKKFLKIMFSYNNKELIINETVPNRFSPKSPDKAHLNLHINSLELGDSAVYFCASSQGTGDRAEAFFGQGTRLTVV.

The genes are TRBV30 and TRBJ1-2; 7 positions agree with TRBD1. The V and J ends lost 1 base and 7 bases, in that order; junction bases with no gene match: 3. Germline V gene sequence: CDR1 GTSNPN, CDR2 SVGIG (reference sequence). This CDR3 comprises 12 residues. The CDR3 DNA is TGTGCCTGGAGTGGACAGGGTTTTGGCTACACCTTC. This translates into CAWSGQGFGYTF.

The chain employs TRBV28 and TRBJ2-1; 7 bases are a match to TRBD2. CDR1 and CDR2 from the germline V gene are MDHEN and SYDVKM. The J segment lost 2 bases and the V segment lost 4 bases, leaving 5 bases of the junction unmatched. This CDR3 comprises 15 residues. CDR3 nucleotides: TGTGCCAGCAGTTACGGCGGGAGAACCTACAATGAGCAGTTCTTC. It translates to CASSYGGRTYNEQFF.

For the CDR3, the DNA is TGCAGCCCCTCGGTGGGAGGGACTGAAGCTTTCTTT. This sequence encodes CSPSVGGTEAFF. The chain combines TRBV20-1 with TRBJ1-1, with unresolved D. This CDR3 is 12 amino acids long. Per the germline V gene, CDR1 is DFQATT and CDR2 is SNEGSKA (reference sequence).

Only a few counts were recorded for this clonotype. The V call is TRBV5-1, the J call TRBJ2-5, with D possibly TRBD1 on 5 matching bases. V dropped 7 bases and J dropped 2 bases, with 12 bases sitting between them. Germline V CDR1 and CDR2: SGHRS, YFSETQ. The CDR3 length is 13 residues. CDR3 in amino acids: CASGWGGQETQYF. CDR3 DNA: TGCGCCAGCGGGTGGGGCGGACAAGAGACCCAGTACTTC.

The DNA for the CDR3 is TGCGCCAGCAGCACGGGACAGAACACAGATACGCAGTATTTT. This codes for CASSTGQNTDTQYF. J is TRBJ2-3 and V is TRBV5-1; TRBD1 matches at 7 bases. Germline CDR1 SGHRS, CDR2 YFSETQ. This CDR3 comprises 14 residues. V gave up 4 bases and J gave up 2 bases; unmatched junction bases: 4.

This chain uses TRBV5-1 with TRBJ2-7; 7 bases map to TRBD1. Trimming took 0 bases from V and 9 from J; bases not matched to a gene: 6. This CDR3 has 13 residues. Germline CDR1 is SGHRS and CDR2 is YFSETQ. CDR3 in amino acids: CASSLEGGLGQYF. In nucleotides, the CDR3 is TGCGCCAGCAGCTTGGAAGGGGGCCTCGGGCAGTACTTC.

This clonotype has a handful of counts. This chain uses TRBV12-3 or TRBV12-4 with TRBJ2-1, with TRBD2 matching 7 bases. The V segment lost 3 bases and the J segment 5 bases; nucleotides outside the gene matches: 4. This CDR3 has 14 residues. The CDR3, as DNA: TGTGCCAGCAGTTTTGGGGGGGTAAACAATGAGCAGTTCTTC. The encoded protein is CASSFGGVNNEQFF.

This clonotype was seen more than once but under ten times. The V call is TRBV15, the J call TRBJ1-6, with 10 bases that match TRBD1. The CDR3 is 16 amino acids. V was pared by 5 bases and J by 7 bases, with 8 bases of the junction left unmatched. Germline loops: CDR1 LNHNV, CDR2 YYDKDF (reference sequence). The chain's CDR3 is CATSSRLGQGNSPLHF. CDR3 nucleotide sequence: TGTGCCACCAGCTCCCGCCTGGGACAGGGGAATTCACCCCTCCACTTT.

This clonotype has ten or more counts. The V gene is TRBV12-3 or TRBV12-4, the J gene TRBJ2-7, with 10 bases aligning to TRBD2. Trimming removed 5 bases from V and 2 bases from J; junction bases left unmatched: 3. This CDR3 has 14 residues. CDR3 sequence: CASSHSGGTYEQYF. The CDR3 DNA follows: TGTGCCAGCAGTCATAGCGGGGGGACCTACGAGCAGTACTTC.

This clonotype was picked up a small number of times. This chain uses TRBV4-1 with TRBJ2-7; tentative D call: TRBD2 (6 bases). The germline V and J ends were trimmed by 4 bases and 0 bases, with 19 bases remaining between them. Germline CDR1 MGHRA, CDR2 YSYEKL. The CDR3 has 17 amino acids. The CDR3 DNA is TGCGCCAGCAGCCCGCCCGGGTGGGGGGAAAGCTCCTACGAGCAGTACTTC. Translated, it gives CASSPPGWGESSYEQYF.